The 26 T cell receptor beta chains below were found in one sample sequenced in a study of T cell changes during pregnancy in multiple sclerosis. Assay: immunoSEQ multiplex PCR; the TCRdb copy retains only in-frame clones and omits some. The profile covers some 93,000 clones, with roughly 91% appearing a single time and more than 1.5% taken by the ten largest. The starting material was peripheral blood, obtained after pregnancy. These receptors came from a female donor in good health, enrolled as a control in a pregnancy study.

Written as DNA, the CDR3 is TGTGCCACCCCCAAGACATTGGAGACCCAGTACTTC. It encodes CATPKTLETQYF. V is TRBV28 and J is TRBJ2-5; unclear D gene. Deletions cut 10 bases from V and 5 bases from J, with 14 bases between. Germline V gene data show CDR1 as MDHEN and CDR2 as SYDVKM. The length of the CDR3 is 12 residues.

The J gene is TRBJ1-4, the V gene TRBV28; D perhaps matches TRBD1 (5 bases). The CDR3 extends over 15 amino acids. V was shortened by 5 bases and J by 7 bases, with 17 bases between the two germline ends. Germline CDR1 reads MDHEN; CDR2 reads SYDVKM. Here the CDR3 DNA reads TGTGCCAGCAGTCCCCCAGGGACGCGGGGTGAAAAACTGTTTTTT. It specifies CASSPPGTRGEKLFF.

In DNA, the CDR3 is TGTGCCAGCAGTTTATCGGCGGGGGGAGAGAGGGCTTTCTTT. Protein product: CASSLSAGGERAFF. This chain uses TRBV27 with TRBJ1-1, with a possible D match to TRBD1 (5 bases). V was clipped by 0 bases and J by 11 bases, with 16 bases between them. Germline V CDR1 and CDR2: MNHEY, SMNVEV (reference sequence). The CDR3 covers 14 residues.

The gene calls are TRBV19 and TRBJ2-1, with D tentatively TRBD2 (6 bases). This CDR3 spans 14 amino acids. CDR1 is LNHDA and CDR2 is SQIVND in the germline V gene (reference sequence). Trimming took 1 base from V and 7 from J, leaving 11 bases between them. CDR3 nucleotide sequence: TGTGCCAGTAGTATAGGCCTAGGACTAAATGAGCAGTTCTTC. Translating it yields CASSIGLGLNEQFF.

The CDR3 DNA follows: TGTGCCAGCAGCCCCCGGACAGAAGTCTACGAGCAGTACTTC. It codes for CASSPRTEVYEQYF. J is TRBJ2-7 and V is TRBV9; TRBD1 is a possible D gene (6 bases). The V gene lost 4 bases and the J gene lost 3 bases, with 14 bases spanning the gap. The CDR3 is made up of 14 amino acids. CDR1 is SGDLS, CDR2 YYNGEE, per germline.

The table lists this clone with a few counts. V is TRBV5-1 and J is TRBJ1-1; the D gene is possibly TRBD1 (6 bases). V was cut by 3 bases and J by 5 bases, with 14 bases left in between. CDR3 length: 14 residues. From germline, CDR1 is SGHRS and CDR2 YFSETQ. The CDR3 reads CASSSYRVDTEAFF. CDR3 sequence (DNA): TGCGCCAGCAGCTCCTACAGGGTAGATACTGAAGCTTTCTTT.

J is TRBJ2-7 and V is TRBV27; 9 bases fit TRBD1. The CDR3 sequence is 16 residues long. V lost 5 bases to trimming and J lost 1 base; unmatched junction nucleotides: 9. The germline V gene encodes CDR1 MNHEY and CDR2 SMNVEV (reference sequence). The DNA of the CDR3 is TGTGCCAGCAGTCCAAGAACAGGGGGCGGTTCCTACGAGCAGTACTTC. Its protein product is CASSPRTGGGSYEQYF.

There are a few counts of this clone. This chain uses TRBV28 with TRBJ1-1; D is undetermined. The germline gives CDR1 MDHEN, CDR2 SYDVKM. CDR3 length: 11 residues. V was pared by 4 bases and J by 11 bases, with 11 bases between. The chain's CDR3 is CASSSDGEAFF. In DNA form, the CDR3 reads TGTGCCAGCAGTTCCGACGGGGAGGCTTTCTTT.

This chain uses TRBV28 with TRBJ1-5; 7 bases line up with TRBD1. V was clipped by 5 bases and J by 4 bases; unmatched bases: 11. The CDR3 length is 16 residues. Germline values: CDR1 MDHEN, CDR2 SYDVKM. This CDR3 reads CASSTQTGSGNQPQHF. The CDR3 nucleotides are TGTGCCAGCAGTACACAGACAGGGAGCGGTAATCAGCCCCAGCATTTT.

Points on this clone: One end of the junction is discordant with germline, which a read error may explain. The chain recombines TRBV7-7 with TRBJ2-3; perhaps TRBD1 as D (6 bases). Germline lookup yields CDR1 SSHAT and CDR2 FNYEAQ (reference sequence). The CDR3 is 16 amino acids. The CDR3 bases are TGTGCTAGCAGCTCTCCCCTTGACAGGAACACAGATACGCAGTATTTT. It codes for CASSSPLDRNTDTQYF.

The chain employs TRBV4-3 and TRBJ1-5; no firm D call. Trimming cost V 0 bases and J 2 bases, with 8 bases left between them. This CDR3 has 15 amino acids. In germline, CDR1 is LGHNA, CDR2 YSLEER. As DNA, the CDR3 is TGCGCCAGCAGCCAAGACAGTACCCGCAATCAGCCCCAGCATTTT. Amino acid sequence: CASSQDSTRNQPQHF.

The chain couples TRBV7-9 to TRBJ1-1; maybe TRBD1 (6 bases). This CDR3 has 13 residues. The germline V gene has CDR1 SEHNR and CDR2 FQNEAQ (reference sequence). Trimming took 4 bases from V and 3 from J, leaving 9 bases between them. In DNA form, the CDR3 reads TGTGCCAGCAGCTCACAGGGATACACTGAAGCTTTCTTT. This sequence encodes CASSSQGYTEAFF.

The chain employs TRBV7-9 and TRBJ2-3; 12 nucleotides line up with TRBD2. J gave up 6 bases and V 1 base, and 2 bases lay outside the gene matches. This CDR3 is 15 amino acids long. From germline, CDR1 is SEHNR and CDR2 FQNEAQ (reference sequence). CDR3 sequence: CASSLVTSGGDTQYF. The CDR3 DNA reads TGTGCCAGCAGCTTAGTTACTAGCGGGGGGGATACGCAGTATTTT. Full variable domain (rest looked up from reference TRBV7-9 and TRBJ2-3): DTGVSQNPRHKITKRGQNVTFRCDPISEHNRLYWYRQTLGQGPEFLTYFQNEAQLEKSRLLSDRFSAERPKGSFSTLEIQRTEQGDSAMYLCASSLVTSGGDTQYFGPGTRLTVL.

The chain couples TRBV13 to TRBJ2-7; 7 bases fit TRBD1. The V gene's germline CDR1 is PRHDT and CDR2 FYEKMQ (reference sequence). The trim removed 5 bases at V and 1 base at J, leaving 8 bases unmatched. The CDR3 is 15 amino acids. CDR3 coding DNA: TGTGCCAGCAGCCCCGGAAAGACAGGGTCCTACGAGCAGTACTTC. Protein sequence: CASSPGKTGSYEQYF.

The chain links TRBV7-2 to TRBJ2-1, with unresolved D. Germline CDR1 SGHTA, CDR2 FQGNSA. V shed 3 bases and J shed 9 bases, with 12 bases lying between them. The CDR3 is 13 residues long. The CDR3 loop reads CASSFSPSLEQFF. The CDR3 nucleotides read TGTGCCAGCAGCTTCTCCCCTTCTCTTGAGCAGTTCTTC.

The gene calls are TRBV6-1 and TRBJ1-1, with D unresolved. The CDR3 covers 12 residues. Germline V gene sequence: CDR1 MNHNS, CDR2 SASEGT. V was cut by 6 bases and J by 5 bases, with 10 bases left in between. This CDR3 reads CASSRGGTEAFF. The CDR3 DNA follows: TGTGCCAGCAGCCGAGGTGGGACTGAAGCTTTCTTT.

This clone showed up just once. The genes are TRBV9 and TRBJ2-2; D is perhaps TRBD1 (5 bases). CDR1 and CDR2 from the germline V gene are SGDLS and YYNGEE. CDR3 length equals 16 residues. V was clipped by 4 bases and J by 5 bases, with 18 bases between them. CDR3 region: CASSLTWGSTTGELFF. CDR3 sequence (DNA): TGTGCCAGCAGCCTCACGTGGGGCTCGACGACCGGGGAGCTGTTTTTT.

The chain has TRBV12-5 and TRBJ2-2; weak D call: TRBD2 (6 bases). The germline CDR1 and CDR2 sequences are LGHNT and FRNRAP. This CDR3 region has 16 residues. The V and J ends lost 3 bases and 2 bases respectively, with 13 bases between them. The CDR3, as DNA: TGTGCTAGTGGTTTAGGGCGGGGCAAAAACACCGGGGAGCTGTTTTTT. Amino acid sequence: CASGLGRGKNTGELFF.

The chain recombines TRBV5-1 with TRBJ1-1; no firm D call. Between the trimmed V and J ends, which lost 0 bases and 7 bases, there was a span of 7 bases. The CDR3 sequence is 12 residues long. In germline, CDR1 is SGHRS, CDR2 YFSETQ. CDR3 coding DNA: TGCGCCAGCAGCTTGGGGGCAGTTGAAGCTTTCTTT. It yields the protein CASSLGAVEAFF.

The chain carries TRBV19 and TRBJ1-2; the D gene is possibly TRBD1 (6 bases). The CDR3 contains 15 residues. Germline CDR1 is LNHDA and CDR2 is SQIVND (reference sequence). With 5 bases removed from V and 2 bases from J, the gap between germline ends came to 15 bases. The chain's CDR3 is CASSGQDTGNYGYTF. CDR3 coding DNA: TGTGCCAGTAGTGGACAAGACACAGGGAACTATGGCTACACCTTC.

This clone was detected a few times. The CDR3 DNA reads as TGTGCCATCAGTGACCCCACAGTTCTTTGGTACGAGCAGTACTTC. Its protein is CAISDPTVLWYEQYF. This chain connects TRBV10-3 to TRBJ2-7; no clear D gene. CDR1 and CDR2 from the germline V gene are ENHRY and SYGVKD. The CDR3 loop spans 15 amino acids. Trimming took 3 bases from V and 4 from J, leaving 16 bases between them.

The chain combines TRBV12-5 with TRBJ2-3; TRBD2 is a possible D gene (5 bases). Looked up from germline, CDR1 is LGHNT and CDR2 is FRNRAP. The V end lost 7 bases, the J end lost 1 base, and 9 bases lay between the germline ends. This CDR3 has 13 residues. This chain's CDR3 is CASAGSGTDTQYF. CDR3 in DNA: TGTGCTAGTGCCGGTAGCGGCACAGATACGCAGTATTTT.

The CDR3 nucleotides read TGTGCCAGCAGTGACTCCCATCTAGCGGGGGTTTATGAGCAGTTCTTC. It is translated as CASSDSHLAGVYEQFF. The rearrangement joins TRBV6-4 to TRBJ2-1; 10 nucleotides agree with TRBD2. This CDR3 has 16 residues. Germline V gene lookup returns CDR1 MRHNA and CDR2 SNTAGT. With V trimmed by 0 bases and J by 8 bases, 7 bases remained unmatched.

This sequence joins TRBV7-2 and TRBJ2-2; 9 bases match TRBD1. Germline CDR1 SGHTA, CDR2 FQGNSA. CDR3 length equals 14 residues. J lost 6 bases, V lost 5 bases, and 4 bases had no gene match. The CDR3 protein is CASSPTGGPGELFF. The CDR3 DNA sequence: TGTGCCAGCAGCCCAACAGGGGGCCCCGGGGAGCTGTTTTTT.

The chain couples TRBV5-1 to TRBJ2-5, with 11 bases aligning to TRBD2. The end of the DNA aligns better with TRBJ2-7, so the J call may be wrong. Germline assignment: CDR1 SGHRS and CDR2 YFSETQ. The CDR3 runs to 17 residues. CDR3 sequence reads: CASSLAGTSGSSYEQYF. Here the CDR3 DNA reads TGCGCCAGCAGCTTGGCCGGGACTAGCGGTAGCTCCTACGAGCAGTACTTC.

This chain joins TRBV27 and TRBJ1-1; 7 nucleotides agree with TRBD1. Trimming cost V 2 bases and J 0 bases; bases outside gene matches: 3. The germline V gene encodes CDR1 MNHEY and CDR2 SMNVEV (reference sequence). This CDR3 is built from 15 residues. CDR3 amino acids: CASSLGTAMNTEAFF. In DNA form, the CDR3 reads TGTGCCAGCAGTTTAGGGACAGCCATGAACACTGAAGCTTTCTTT.